This TCR beta chain emerged from a study of cytomegalovirus exposure and HLA in healthy donors. The PCR made use of 60 Vbeta and 13 Jbeta primers. Libraries were prepared by immunoSEQ multiplex PCR; TCRdb keeps only in-frame clonotypes and omits some of them. The table lists 150,000 to 200,000 clones, around 77% of them singletons. Germline V gene data show CDR1 as MNHNS and CDR2 as SASEGT. Unmatched junction bases numbered 6, after V lost 7 bases and J lost 6 bases. This CDR3 is 15 amino acids long. The specimen sequenced was PBMCs. The rearrangement uses TRBV6-1 and TRBJ2-3; 14 bases line up with TRBD2. This receptor was obtained from a man younger than 40 in good health and CMV-seronegative. The CDR3 reads CASNGLAGGLDTQYF. The CDR3 DNA sequence: TGTGCCAGCAATGGACTAGCGGGAGGTTTGGATACGCAGTATTTT.